The 10 T cell receptor beta chains given below trace back to one sample, sequenced in a study of PD-1 blockade in classical Hodgkin lymphoma. Measured with immunoSEQ multiplex PCR; TCRdb has only the in-frame clones, and not every one. The sample includes approximately 14,000 clones, more than 70% of them seen just once. Every patient was affected by relapse after autologous stem cell transplantation, while exposure to brentuximab vedotin was not uniform. The source was peripheral blood mononuclear cells (PBMCs), collected at baseline. The receptors shown here come from a human donor with classical Hodgkin lymphoma.

This rearrangement joins TRBV6-1 to TRBJ1-2; tentatively, D is TRBD1 (5 bases). V was clipped by 2 bases and J by 4 bases, with 14 bases between them. CDR1 and CDR2 from the germline V gene are MNHNS and SASEGT. The CDR3 contains 15 residues. For the CDR3, the DNA is TGTGCCAGCAGTGAACAGGGTTTCTTCCTCTATGGCTACACCTTC. The encoded protein is CASSEQGFFLYGYTF.

This clone was observed a single time. The rearrangement joins TRBV19 to TRBJ2-7; 8 bases fit TRBD1. The CDR3 consists of 14 residues. The germline V gene has CDR1 LNHDA and CDR2 SQIVND (reference sequence). The trim removed 3 bases at V and 4 bases at J, leaving 5 bases unmatched. DNA of the CDR3: TGTGCCAGTAGTATCCGGACAGGGCCATACGAGCAGTACTTC. It translates to CASSIRTGPYEQYF.

This chain uses TRBV6-5 with TRBJ1-1; maybe TRBD1 (5 bases). The germline V and J ends were trimmed by 0 bases and 8 bases, with 7 bases remaining between them. The CDR3 is 12 amino acids. Germline V lookup: CDR1 MNHEY, CDR2 SVGAGI. The CDR3 DNA follows: TGTGCCAGCAGTTACTCGGGGGGAGAAGCTTTCTTT. Encoded protein: CASSYSGGEAFF.

The rearrangement uses TRBV7-9 and TRBJ2-5; TRBD2 agrees at 13 bases. The CDR3 is 16 amino acids. CDR1 is SEHNR and CDR2 is FQNEAQ in the germline V gene (reference sequence). V trimming: 7 bases; J trimming: 4 bases; junction bases outside the gene matches: 9. The CDR3 here is CASNPGLAGEIETQYF. CDR3 sequence (DNA): TGTGCCAGCAACCCAGGACTAGCGGGAGAAATAGAGACCCAGTACTTC.

This chain connects TRBV6-6 to TRBJ1-1, with unresolved D. In germline, CDR1 is MNHNY, CDR2 SVGAGI (reference sequence). Trimming shortened V by 5 bases and J by 2 bases, and 9 bases separated the two germline ends. The CDR3 is 13 residues long. The CDR3 loop reads CASSPRQNTEAFF. CDR3 DNA sequence: TGTGCCAGCAGTCCCCGACAAAACACTGAAGCTTTCTTT.

V is TRBV4-3 and J is TRBJ2-1; D unclear. Germline values: CDR1 LGHNA, CDR2 YSLEER. CDR3 size: 17 residues. The V end was cut by 0 bases, the J end by 0 bases, with 12 bases between. The CDR3 loop reads CASSQDPTPSSYNEQFF. As DNA, the CDR3 is TGCGCCAGCAGCCAAGATCCCACTCCCAGCTCCTACAATGAGCAGTTCTTC.

The chain links TRBV30 to TRBJ1-2; the D gene is possibly TRBD1 (6 bases). The germline V gene encodes CDR1 GTSNPN and CDR2 SVGIG (reference sequence). Trimming left V 3 bases short and J 9 bases short, with 17 bases between. This CDR3 comprises 13 residues. The CDR3 sequence: CAWREPGARRYTF. In nucleotides, the CDR3 is TGTGCCTGGAGGGAGCCAGGGGCGCGTCGCTACACCTTC. Using reference TRBV30 and TRBJ1-2 for the parts outside the CDR3, the full variable domain is SQTIHQWPATLVQPVGSPLSLECTVEGTSNPNLYWYRQAAGRGLQLLFYSVGIGQISSEVPQNLSASRPQDRQFILSSKKLLLSDSGFYLCAWREPGARRYTFGSGTRLTVV.

The chain uses TRBV6-5 and TRBJ2-7, with 7 bases that match TRBD1. With 10 bases clipped from V and 5 bases from J, the junction kept 5 bases outside the gene matches. The CDR3 runs to 11 residues. Germline CDR1 is MNHEY and CDR2 is SVGAGI. CDR3 loop: CATGGNHEQYF. In nucleotides, the CDR3 is TGTGCCACAGGGGGTAACCACGAGCAGTACTTC.

CDR3 bases: TGTGCCAGCAGTGAGGAATCCGGTGGCTACACCTTC. The encoded protein is CASSEESGGYTF. This chain uses TRBV2 with TRBJ1-2; D is unclear. CDR1 and CDR2 from the germline V gene are SNHLY and FYNNEI. The V end lost 3 bases, the J end lost 7 bases, and 9 bases lay between the germline ends. The CDR3 extends over 12 amino acids.

The gene calls are TRBV4-1 and TRBJ1-2; no clear D gene. Germline V gene sequence: CDR1 MGHRA, CDR2 YSYEKL. V lost 5 bases, J lost 3 bases, and 13 bases lay in between. The CDR3 is made up of 14 amino acids. The CDR3 region is CASSEPGSYYGYTF. For the CDR3, the DNA is TGCGCCAGCAGCGAACCGGGATCCTACTATGGCTACACCTTC.